The entry below gives a single TCR beta chain sequence along with its context. Its antigen is currently unknown. This record belongs to a study of vaccination and CD4 T cells after COVID-19. The germline V gene encodes CDR1 SEHNR and CDR2 FQNEAQ (reference sequence). Between the trimmed V and J ends, which lost 5 bases and 0 bases, there was a span of 13 bases. There are 15 residues in the CDR3. Treatment in this sample: roughly nine-day PBMC culture with coronavirus spike peptide pools or control peptides (ViraFEST assay). The Oncomine TCR Beta short-read assay generated sequence data from the DNA of cultured CD4+ T cells. TCRdb re-called the PCR reads through MiXCR, storing one row per CDR3 protein. The table records around 20,000 distinct CDR3 sequences, 50% to 65% of them present only once.

The TCR sequence derives from a human donor who had recovered from COVID-19. This sequence joins TRBV7-9 and TRBJ1-1, with D unresolved. The sample here was CD4+ T cells from blood, cultured in vitro, taken before SARS-CoV-2 vaccination. This CDR3 reads CASSRASSMNTEAFF. The CDR3 DNA follows: TGTGCCAGCAGCCGCGCATCCAGCATGAACACTGAAGCTTTCTTT.